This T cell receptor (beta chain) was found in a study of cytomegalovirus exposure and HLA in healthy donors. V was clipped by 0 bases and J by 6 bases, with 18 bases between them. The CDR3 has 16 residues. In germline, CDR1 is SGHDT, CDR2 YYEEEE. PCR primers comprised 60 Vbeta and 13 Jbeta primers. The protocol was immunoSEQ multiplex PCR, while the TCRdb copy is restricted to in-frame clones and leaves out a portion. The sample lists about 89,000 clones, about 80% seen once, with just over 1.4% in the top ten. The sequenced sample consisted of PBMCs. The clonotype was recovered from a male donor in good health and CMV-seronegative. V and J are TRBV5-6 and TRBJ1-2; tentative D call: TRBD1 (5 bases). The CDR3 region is CASSLDWGGMKNGYTF. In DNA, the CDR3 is TGTGCCAGCAGCTTGGATTGGGGGGGGATGAAGAATGGCTACACCTTC. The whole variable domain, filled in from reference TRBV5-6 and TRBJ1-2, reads DAGVTQSPTHLIKTRGQQVTLRCSPKSGHDTVSWYQQALGQGPQFIFQYYEEEERQRGNFPDRFSGHQFPNYSSELNVNALLLGDSALYLCASSLDWGGMKNGYTFGSGTRLTVV.